Sequencing of this TCR beta chain was carried out in a study of Ad26.COV2.S vaccination and SARS-CoV-2 variants. Germline V lookup: CDR1 ENHRY, CDR2 SYGVKD. The CDR3 loop spans 17 amino acids. V was cut by 7 bases and J by 6 bases, with 26 bases left in between. Sequenced by immunoSEQ multiplex PCR; TCRdb stores in-frame clones only, minus some. Of roughly 700,000 clones in the sample, around 92% were seen once. Treatment in this sample: around 19 received Ad26.COV2.S at low or high dose, single or two shots; 5 received placebo; per-sample allocation not given. Day 63 after the first vaccine or placebo injection was the time point for sampling.

This TCR derives from a person aged 18-60 years who received the Ad26.COV2.S COVID-19 vaccine or a placebo. V gene TRBV10-3 combines with J gene TRBJ2-3, with D perhaps matching TRBD1 (6 bases). The sequenced sample was peripheral blood, obtained in a trial of Ad26.COV2.S vaccine versus placebo. The CDR3 loop is CAINQQGAVSGGDTQYF. CDR3 in DNA: TGTGCCATCAACCAACAGGGTGCGGTGTCAGGAGGTGATACGCAGTATTTT.